Listed below are T cell receptor beta chains from one sample, sequenced in a study of Ad26.COV2.S vaccination and SARS-CoV-2 variants. The assay was immunoSEQ multiplex PCR, and TCRdb's table has in-frame clones only and misses some. The sample contains fewer than 400,000 clones, roughly nine tenths of which appear only once. This specimen consisted of peripheral blood, obtained in a trial of Ad26.COV2.S vaccine versus placebo. The source of these receptors is a person aged 18 to 59 who received the Ad26.COV2.S COVID-19 vaccine or a placebo. Each CDR3 is given with its conserved first and last residue. Each record gives: CDR3 protein, CDR3 DNA, clone size, J gene, V gene, D gene. D genes are given only for firm matches. Clone size is given for some rows only: seen once, a few or many times, or a class if the clone is expanded.

cdr3_aa: CASSYPKERVYATNEKLFF; cdr3_nt: TGTGCCAGCAGTTACCCGAAGGAGAGGGTATATGCAACTAATGAAAAACTGTTTTTT; clone_size: once; j_call: TRBJ1-4; v_call: TRBV6-2/TRBV6-3; d_call: NA
cdr3_aa: CASSRTSGGRGEQYF; cdr3_nt: TGTGCCAGCAGTCGGACTAGCGGGGGGCGAGGCGAGCAGTACTTC; clone_size: NA; j_call: TRBJ2-7; v_call: TRBV6-5; d_call: TRBD2
cdr3_aa: CASSPLYEQYF; cdr3_nt: TGTGCCAGCAGTCCCCTTTACGAGCAGTACTTC; clone_size: NA; j_call: TRBJ2-7; v_call: TRBV6-2/TRBV6-3; d_call: NA
cdr3_aa: CASSLGGIEAFF; cdr3_nt: TGTGCCAGCTCCCTCGGGGGCATTGAAGCTTTCTTT; clone_size: NA; j_call: TRBJ1-1; v_call: TRBV11-2; d_call: NA
cdr3_aa: CSVGSAGAVETQYF; cdr3_nt: TGCAGCGTTGGGTCGGCTGGGGCAGTGGAGACCCAGTACTTC; clone_size: NA; j_call: TRBJ2-5; v_call: TRBV29-1; d_call: NA
cdr3_aa: CASSLTGNEKLFF; cdr3_nt: TGTGCCAGCAGTTTGACAGGGAATGAAAAACTGTTTTTT; clone_size: NA; j_call: TRBJ1-4; v_call: TRBV27; d_call: TRBD1
cdr3_aa: CASGLVPPGPYNSGNQPQHF; cdr3_nt: TGTGCTAGTGGTTTGGTACCACCGGGACCTTATAACTCTGGCAATCAGCCCCAGCATTTT; clone_size: NA; j_call: TRBJ1-5; v_call: TRBV12-5; d_call: NA
cdr3_aa: CAWTTGRTVEAFF; cdr3_nt: TGTGCCTGGACTACCGGAAGGACGGTTGAAGCTTTCTTT; clone_size: NA; j_call: TRBJ1-1; v_call: TRBV30; d_call: NA
cdr3_aa: CASSVGDTQYF; cdr3_nt: TGTGCCAGCAGTGTTGGAGATACGCAGTATTTT; clone_size: NA; j_call: TRBJ2-3; v_call: TRBV27; d_call: NA
cdr3_aa: CASSTAPTTHNEQFF; cdr3_nt: TGTGCCAGCAGCACAGCACCTACTACTCACAATGAGCAGTTCTTC; clone_size: NA; j_call: TRBJ2-1; v_call: TRBV27; d_call: NA
cdr3_aa: CASRWGQGVTEAFF; cdr3_nt: TGTGCCAGTAGATGGGGACAGGGGGTTACTGAAGCTTTCTTT; clone_size: NA; j_call: TRBJ1-1; v_call: TRBV19; d_call: TRBD1
cdr3_aa: CASSLVLAGALGEQFF; cdr3_nt: TGTGCCAGCAGCTTGGTCTTAGCGGGGGCCTTGGGTGAGCAGTTCTTC; clone_size: NA; j_call: TRBJ2-1; v_call: TRBV5-6; d_call: TRBD2
cdr3_aa: CASSPETSTDTQYF; cdr3_nt: TGTGCCAGCAGCCCCGAGACGTCCACAGATACGCAGTATTTT; clone_size: few; j_call: TRBJ2-3; v_call: TRBV7-8; d_call: NA
cdr3_aa: CASRRAMNTEAFF; cdr3_nt: TGCGCCAGCAGGAGAGCCATGAACACTGAAGCTTTCTTT; clone_size: few; j_call: TRBJ1-1; v_call: TRBV10-1; d_call: NA
cdr3_aa: CASSSGGRNYGYTF; cdr3_nt: TGTGCCAGCAGCTCCGGGGGCAGGAACTATGGCTACACCTTC; clone_size: once; j_call: TRBJ1-2; v_call: TRBV5-4; d_call: NA
cdr3_aa: CASGSDYRESSPLHF; cdr3_nt: TGTGCCAGCGGTTCCGACTACAGGGAGAGTTCACCCCTCCACTTT; clone_size: NA; j_call: TRBJ1-6; v_call: TRBV6-2/TRBV6-3; d_call: NA
cdr3_aa: CASKQGARINEKLFF; cdr3_nt: TGTGCCAGTAAACAGGGGGCGCGAATTAATGAAAAACTGTTTTTT; clone_size: NA; j_call: TRBJ1-4; v_call: TRBV19; d_call: TRBD1
cdr3_aa: CASSQPPDTQYF; cdr3_nt: TGTGCCAGCAGCCAACCCCCAGATACGCAGTATTTT; clone_size: NA; j_call: TRBJ2-3; v_call: TRBV3-1/TRBV3-2; d_call: NA
cdr3_aa: CASSETDANNEQFF; cdr3_nt: TGTGCCAGCAGTGAAACCGACGCTAACAATGAGCAGTTCTTC; clone_size: NA; j_call: TRBJ2-1; v_call: TRBV2; d_call: NA
cdr3_aa: CASSYASGGQETQYF; cdr3_nt: TGTGCCAGCAGTTACGCTAGCGGGGGCCAAGAGACCCAGTACTTC; clone_size: NA; j_call: TRBJ2-5; v_call: TRBV6-2/TRBV6-3; d_call: TRBD2
cdr3_aa: CASRSREKLFF; cdr3_nt: TGTGCCAGCAGAAGCAGAGAAAAACTGTTTTTT; clone_size: NA; j_call: TRBJ1-4; v_call: TRBV12-3/TRBV12-4; d_call: NA
cdr3_aa: CASSLVAGAGDEAFF; cdr3_nt: TGTGCCAGCAGCTTAGTGGCGGGGGCAGGGGATGAAGCTTTCTTT; clone_size: NA; j_call: TRBJ1-1; v_call: TRBV7-8; d_call: NA
cdr3_aa: CATRPGEQYF; cdr3_nt: TGTGCCACCCGACCGGGGGAGCAGTACTTC; clone_size: NA; j_call: TRBJ2-7; v_call: TRBV6-5; d_call: NA
cdr3_aa: CASSIDVVLAGDLYYTQYF; cdr3_nt: TGTGCCAGTAGTATAGACGTTGTGCTAGCGGGGGACCTTTACTATACGCAGTATTTT; clone_size: NA; j_call: TRBJ2-3; v_call: TRBV19; d_call: TRBD2
cdr3_aa: CASRLAGSNEQFF; cdr3_nt: TGTGCCAGCAGGCTAGCGGGGTCAAATGAGCAGTTCTTC; clone_size: NA; j_call: TRBJ2-1; v_call: TRBV27; d_call: TRBD2
cdr3_aa: CAMTTGALYGYTF; cdr3_nt: TGTGCCATGACGACAGGGGCACTCTATGGCTACACCTTC; clone_size: NA; j_call: TRBJ1-2; v_call: TRBV19; d_call: TRBD1
cdr3_aa: CASSPDRGDEKLFF; cdr3_nt: TGTGCCAGCAGCCCGGACAGGGGGGATGAAAAACTGTTTTTT; clone_size: NA; j_call: TRBJ1-4; v_call: TRBV13; d_call: TRBD1
cdr3_aa: CASSGYTEAFF; cdr3_nt: TGTGCCAGCAGTGGTTACACTGAAGCTTTCTTT; clone_size: few; j_call: TRBJ1-1; v_call: TRBV6-2/TRBV6-3; d_call: NA
cdr3_aa: CASSQESANPQFF; cdr3_nt: TGTGCCAGCAGCCAAGAAAGCGCGAATCCGCAGTTCTTC; clone_size: NA; j_call: TRBJ2-1; v_call: TRBV14; d_call: NA
cdr3_aa: CSASPTTGFIYEQFF; cdr3_nt: TGCAGTGCTAGTCCGACAACTGGGTTTATCTATGAGCAGTTCTTC; clone_size: NA; j_call: TRBJ2-1; v_call: TRBV20-1; d_call: NA
cdr3_aa: CASSLGEGRAEAFF; cdr3_nt: TGCGCCAGCAGCTTGGGGGAGGGTCGGGCTGAAGCTTTCTTT; clone_size: once; j_call: TRBJ1-1; v_call: TRBV5-1; d_call: NA
cdr3_aa: CASGLVSLPGILSYEQYF; cdr3_nt: TGTGCTAGTGGTTTGGTCTCCCTTCCAGGGATCCTCTCCTACGAGCAGTACTTC; clone_size: NA; j_call: TRBJ2-7; v_call: TRBV12-5; d_call: NA
cdr3_aa: CASSEQTATYGYTF; cdr3_nt: TGTGCCAGCAGCGAACAGACGGCGACTTATGGCTACACCTTC; clone_size: NA; j_call: TRBJ1-2; v_call: TRBV11-2; d_call: NA
cdr3_aa: CASSQGIWGANYGYTF; cdr3_nt: TGTGCCAGCAGCCAAGGTATCTGGGGAGCTAACTATGGCTACACCTTC; clone_size: NA; j_call: TRBJ1-2; v_call: TRBV3-1/TRBV3-2; d_call: NA
cdr3_aa: CASSLTRQIYGYTF; cdr3_nt: TGTGCCAGCAGCTTAACGAGACAGATTTATGGCTACACCTTC; clone_size: NA; j_call: TRBJ1-2; v_call: TRBV11-2; d_call: NA
cdr3_aa: CSVERDLDTEAFF; cdr3_nt: TGCAGCGTTGAAAGGGATTTAGACACTGAAGCTTTCTTT; clone_size: NA; j_call: TRBJ1-1; v_call: TRBV29-1; d_call: NA
cdr3_aa: CASSRNPTYEQYF; cdr3_nt: TGTGCCAGCAGCCGGAACCCGACCTACGAGCAGTACTTC; clone_size: NA; j_call: TRBJ2-7; v_call: TRBV7-2; d_call: NA
cdr3_aa: CASSLSRGSLGGYTF; cdr3_nt: TGTGCCAGCAGTTTATCGAGGGGTTCGCTCGGTGGCTACACCTTC; clone_size: NA; j_call: TRBJ1-2; v_call: TRBV27; d_call: NA
cdr3_aa: CASSLRLAGGNEQFF; cdr3_nt: TGTGCCAGCAGCTTAAGACTAGCGGGGGGCAATGAGCAGTTCTTC; clone_size: NA; j_call: TRBJ2-1; v_call: TRBV11-1; d_call: TRBD2
cdr3_aa: CASSFGSAGWSAEQYF; cdr3_nt: TGTGCCAGCAGCTTTGGGTCGGCAGGGTGGTCCGCCGAGCAGTACTTC; clone_size: NA; j_call: TRBJ2-7; v_call: TRBV7-2; d_call: NA
cdr3_aa: CASSQDPGQQPQHF; cdr3_nt: TGTGCCAGCAGCCAAGATCCGGGCCAGCAGCCCCAGCATTTT; clone_size: few; j_call: TRBJ1-5; v_call: TRBV3-1/TRBV3-2; d_call: NA
cdr3_aa: CASSRGTGSDPGYTF; cdr3_nt: TGTGCCAGCAGCAGAGGGACAGGGAGCGACCCCGGCTACACCTTC; clone_size: once; j_call: TRBJ1-2; v_call: TRBV5-4; d_call: TRBD1
cdr3_aa: CASSYFQAGGYEQYF; cdr3_nt: TGTGCCAGCAGTTACTTCCAGGCGGGGGGATACGAGCAGTACTTC; clone_size: NA; j_call: TRBJ2-7; v_call: TRBV6-5; d_call: TRBD2
cdr3_aa: CASSSSLPGYGYTF; cdr3_nt: TGTGCCAGCAGTTCCTCTCTCCCCGGGTATGGCTACACCTTC; clone_size: NA; j_call: TRBJ1-2; v_call: TRBV6-5; d_call: NA
cdr3_aa: CASSLVPGQRNNEQFF; cdr3_nt: TGTGCCAGCAGCTTAGTTCCGGGACAGAGAAACAATGAGCAGTTCTTC; clone_size: once; j_call: TRBJ2-1; v_call: TRBV7-2; d_call: TRBD1
cdr3_aa: CASSQGGTNEKLFF; cdr3_nt: TGTGCCAGCAGCCAAGGAGGGACTAATGAAAAACTGTTTTTT; clone_size: few; j_call: TRBJ1-4; v_call: TRBV3-1/TRBV3-2; d_call: NA
cdr3_aa: CASSPGRGYTF; cdr3_nt: TGTGCCAGCAGTCCAGGACGTGGCTACACCTTC; clone_size: NA; j_call: TRBJ1-2; v_call: TRBV6-5; d_call: NA
cdr3_aa: CASSRDRAYTF; cdr3_nt: TGCGCCAGCAGCCGGGACAGGGCCTACACCTTC; clone_size: NA; j_call: TRBJ1-2; v_call: TRBV4-1; d_call: TRBD1
cdr3_aa: CASSLEGLNTEAFF; cdr3_nt: TGTGCCAGCAGCTTAGAGGGCCTCAACACTGAAGCTTTCTTT; clone_size: few; j_call: TRBJ1-1; v_call: TRBV7-8; d_call: NA
cdr3_aa: CASSQVTGTLSGEQFF; cdr3_nt: TGTGCCAGCAGCCAGGTGACAGGGACATTGAGCGGAGAGCAGTTCTTC; clone_size: NA; j_call: TRBJ2-1; v_call: TRBV3-1/TRBV3-2; d_call: TRBD1